The clone carrying this T cell receptor beta chain was found a few times. The antigen is not known. The V gene lost 3 bases and the J gene lost 7 bases, with 10 bases spanning the gap. CDR1 and CDR2 (germline): MNHEY, SMNVEV (reference sequence). There are 13 residues in the CDR3. This entry comes from a study of T cells after yellow fever vaccination. Whole-study results and caveats: A limited proportion of clonotypes was detected within both the CD4 and CD8 compartments. Though it reached lower strength, the secondary response hit its peak faster, day 5 versus 15.

TCRdb fed the 5' RACE reads into MiXCR, producing one record per CDR3 protein. The sample has 250,000 to 400,000 distinct CDR3 sequences, roughly 3.9% seen once. This sample comprised PBMCs, obtained 5 days after the yellow fever booster vaccination. The TCR originated in a man younger than 35 who received the YFV17D yellow fever vaccine. The chain links TRBV27 to TRBJ1-5; D unclear. The CDR3 DNA sequence: TGTGCCAGCAGTTTTTCAGAAGTACAGCCCCAGCATTTT. Protein product: CASSFSEVQPQHF.